This passage covers 31 T cell receptor beta chains from one sample sequenced in a study of molecular identifiers for immune sequencing clone quantification. TCRdb reprocessed the PCR reads with MiXCR, giving one entry per CDR3 protein. This sample has approximately 680,000 distinct CDR3 sequences, with around 25% found just once. Sequenced sample: naive CD8+ T cells from blood, with Jurkat cell RNA spiked in. Specified subset: FACS-sorted CD8+CD4-CCR7+CD45RA+ naive T cells. The receptors stem from a human donor in good health. Some libraries in this study had Jurkat cell RNA spiked in.

Ten or more counts support this clonotype. The genes are TRBV5-6 and TRBJ1-1; D gene unclear. Trimming took 3 bases from V and 8 from J, leaving 14 bases between them. The CDR3 runs 13 residues. Germline lookup yields CDR1 SGHDT and CDR2 YYEEEE. The CDR3 sequence: CASSWGVPGEAFF. The CDR3 region has the DNA TGTGCCAGCAGCTGGGGAGTACCGGGGGAAGCTTTCTTT.

This clonotype was seen many times. V is TRBV29-1 and J is TRBJ1-4; the D gene is possibly TRBD1 (6 bases). The CDR3 consists of 12 residues. The germline CDR1 and CDR2 sequences are SQVTM and ANQGSEA. Trimming pared 3 bases from V and 8 bases from J, leaving 10 bases between. As DNA, the CDR3 is TGCAGCGTTGACGGGGGGCAGGAAAAACTGTTTTTT. This sequence encodes CSVDGGQEKLFF.

This rearrangement joins TRBV5-6 to TRBJ1-1; D unresolved. Germline V CDR1 and CDR2: SGHDT, YYEEEE. The CDR3 loop spans 13 amino acids. V dropped 1 base and J dropped 4 bases, with 8 bases sitting between them. The CDR3 DNA reads TGTGCCAGCAGCTTGCGGTTGATCACTGAAGCTTTCTTT. Protein product: CASSLRLITEAFF.

This clonotype has just a few counts. Just one base apart from a much larger clone, this may be a read error. This chain joins TRBV19 and TRBJ2-7; possible D gene TRBD2, 6 bases. Germline CDR1 LNHDA, CDR2 SQIVND (reference sequence). The CDR3 length is 12 residues. Here the CDR3 reads CAGSIGGYEQYF. CDR3 in DNA: TGTGCCGGTAGTATTGGAGGGTACGAGCAGTACTTC.

V is TRBV20-1 and J is TRBJ2-3; 7 bases agree with TRBD2. V dropped 3 bases and J dropped 3; count of bases not matched to a gene: 6. Germline CDR1 reads DFQATT; CDR2 reads SNEGSKA (reference sequence). The CDR3 length is 14 residues. CDR3 in DNA: TGCAGTGCTAGCCGGGGAGGGAGTACAGATACGCAGTATTTT. It specifies CSASRGGSTDTQYF.

This clonotype was found many times. J is TRBJ2-5 and V is TRBV6-5, with unresolved D. The V gene's germline CDR1 is MNHEY and CDR2 SVGAGI. The CDR3 runs 13 residues. Between the trimmed V and J ends, which lost 2 bases and 2 bases, there was a span of 6 bases. The chain's CDR3 is CASSYSSQETQYF. CDR3 in DNA: TGTGCCAGCAGTTACAGCTCTCAAGAGACCCAGTACTTC.

To note about this clonotype: A much larger clone differs from this one at a single base, so this may be a read error. This chain links TRBV6-2 or TRBV6-3 with TRBJ2-6; D unclear. V lost 10 bases, J lost 15 bases, and 10 bases lay in between. The CDR3 is 9 residues long. The germline CDR1 and CDR2 sequences are MNHEY and SVGEGT. CDR3 loop: CATGPALTF. CDR3 nucleotide sequence: TGTGCCACGGGCCCCGCCCTGACTTTC.

The table lists this clonotype with many counts. The chain is built from TRBV28 and TRBJ2-7; TRBD1 aligns across 8 bases. From germline, CDR1 is MDHEN and CDR2 SYDVKM. J was trimmed by 2 bases and V by 9 bases; bases with no gene match: 9. The CDR3 totals 14 residues. The chain's CDR3 is CASSPRTGPYEQYF. In nucleotides, the CDR3 is TGTGCCAGTAGTCCTCGGACAGGGCCCTACGAGCAGTACTTC.

The chain couples TRBV6-5 to TRBJ1-3; the match to TRBD1 covers 8 bases. This CDR3 comprises 16 residues. Germline V gene data show CDR1 as MNHEY and CDR2 as SVGAGI. With V trimmed by 6 bases and J by 2 bases, 9 bases remained unmatched. The CDR3 protein is CASSQTQGVAGNTIYF. The CDR3 DNA sequence: TGTGCCAGCAGCCAGACACAGGGGGTAGCTGGAAACACCATATATTTT.

This clonotype has more than one count but fewer than ten. The gene calls are TRBV4-2 and TRBJ2-1; TRBD2 agrees at 15 bases. The germline CDR1 and CDR2 sequences are LGHNA and YNFKEQ. After removal of 7 bases from V and 2 bases from J, the junction contained 6 bases not matched to a gene. The CDR3 spans 17 residues. DNA of the CDR3: TGTGCCAGCATGCCGGGACTAGCGGGAGGCCCCTACAATGAGCAGTTCTTC. Translated, it gives CASMPGLAGGPYNEQFF.

As concerns this clonotype: Just one base apart from a much larger clone, this may be a read error. The rearrangement joins TRBV13 to TRBJ1-1; D not resolved. CDR1 and CDR2 (germline): PRHDT, FYEKMQ (reference sequence). The CDR3 length is 15 residues. Trimming cost V 5 bases and J 6 bases, with 19 bases left between them. Here the CDR3 DNA reads TGTGCCAGCAGCCTCCGGGGAGTGAGGAATGCTGAAGCTTTCTTT. The encoded protein is CASSLRGVRNAEAFF.

This clonotype showed up many times. V gene TRBV4-3 combines with J gene TRBJ2-7; the D gene is possibly TRBD2 (6 bases). The CDR3 totals 16 residues. V shed 0 bases and J shed 2 bases, with 14 bases lying between them. Germline CDR1 is LGHNA and CDR2 is YSLEER. CDR3 DNA sequence: TGCGCCAGCAGCCAAGATCTCGGGGGTCATGCCTACGAGCAGTACTTC. This gives the protein CASSQDLGGHAYEQYF.

This clonotype occurred a few times. The chain combines TRBV29-1 with TRBJ2-1, with TRBD2 identical over 9 bases. This CDR3 contains 14 residues. CDR1 and CDR2 (germline): SQVTM, ANQGSEA. Trimming at V came to 3 bases and at J to 5 bases, leaving 5 bases not matched to a gene. Here the CDR3 DNA reads TGCAGCGTTGACGGGCTAGCGGGAAACAATGAGCAGTTCTTC. Amino acid sequence: CSVDGLAGNNEQFF.

A word on this clonotype: This may be a read error, as it is one base from a much larger clone. CDR3 protein: CATSVSTSGYNEQFF. The CDR3 nucleotides read TGTGCCACCAGTGTTTCGACTTCGGGGTACAATGAGCAGTTCTTC. The chain recombines TRBV24-1 with TRBJ2-1; D is perhaps TRBD2 (5 bases). Looked up from germline, CDR1 is KGHDR and CDR2 is SFDVKD. CDR3 length equals 15 residues. The V and J ends lost 5 bases and 4 bases respectively, with 14 bases between them.

This chain connects TRBV28 to TRBJ2-2; the D gene is possibly TRBD1 (6 bases). Deletions cut 5 bases from V and 7 bases from J, with 20 bases between. This CDR3 is 16 amino acids long. Germline-derived CDR1 and CDR2 are MDHEN and SYDVKM. CDR3: CASSLGIQGTGGELFF. CDR3 coding DNA: TGTGCCAGCAGTCTAGGAATACAGGGTACGGGCGGGGAGCTGTTTTTT.

This clonotype was seen a handful of times. The chain links TRBV2 to TRBJ2-7; 7 positions agree with TRBD2. The CDR3 length is 13 residues. After removal of 2 bases from V and 6 bases from J, the junction contained 4 bases not matched to a gene. Per germline, CDR1 SNHLY and CDR2 FYNNEI. The CDR3 region has the DNA TGTGCCAGCAGTGAATGGGGGGGAGGCGAGCAGTACTTC. Translating it yields CASSEWGGGEQYF.

As for this clonotype: A much larger clone is a single base away; this may be a read error. This chain connects TRBV30 to TRBJ2-1; 9 bases are shared with TRBD2. CDR1 is GTSNPN, CDR2 SVGIG, per germline (reference sequence). The CDR3 extends over 14 amino acids. The CDR3 region is CTWGSGGNYNEQFF. For the CDR3, the DNA is TGTACCTGGGGTAGCGGGGGAAACTACAATGAGCAGTTCTTC.

This clonotype was picked up many times. The V call is TRBV2, the J call TRBJ2-3; D gene unclear. Trimming pared 5 bases from V and 4 bases from J, leaving 13 bases between. CDR1 SNHLY and CDR2 FYNNEI come from the germline V gene. The CDR3 spans 14 residues. DNA for the CDR3: TGTGCCAGCAGTCCGGCGGCCCGCGCAGATACGCAGTATTTT. Translation: CASSPAARADTQYF.

Worth noting for this clonotype: A much larger clonotype is one base distant, so this may be a read error. This chain uses TRBV5-6 with TRBJ1-1; D remains unclear. This CDR3 contains 13 residues. The germline V gene has CDR1 SGHDT and CDR2 YYEEEE. Between the trimmed V and J ends, which lost 5 bases and 1 base, there was a span of 9 bases. This chain's CDR3 is CASRNEWNTEAFF. The CDR3 coding sequence is TGTGCCAGCAGAAACGAGTGGAACACTGAAGCTTTCTTT. The complete variable domain, with remaining parts taken from reference TRBV5-6 and TRBJ1-1, reads DAGVTQSPTHLIKTRGQQVTLRCSPKSGHDTVSWYQQALGQGPQFIFQYYEEEERQRGNFPDRFSGHQFPNYSSELNVNALLLGDSALYLCASRNEWNTEAFFGQGTRLTVV.

As regards this clonotype: With a much larger clone just one base away, this may be a read error. The V and J genes are TRBV15 and TRBJ2-7; D is unclear. The CDR3 runs 11 residues. The germline gives CDR1 LNHNV, CDR2 YYDKDF (reference sequence). The CDR3 sequence: CATSSGYGQYF. The CDR3 bases are TGTGCCACCAGCAGCGGGTACGGGCAGTACTTC.

This clonotype was observed at least ten times. The gene calls are TRBV7-6 and TRBJ2-3; no definite D call. Germline loops: CDR1 SGHVS, CDR2 FNYEAQ. The germline V and J ends were trimmed by 3 bases and 4 bases, with 11 bases remaining between them. The length of the CDR3 is 14 residues. The CDR3 spells CASSFNRPPDTQYF. Here the CDR3 DNA reads TGTGCCAGCAGCTTCAACCGGCCCCCAGATACGCAGTATTTT.

This clonotype was found many times. The chain employs TRBV30 and TRBJ2-7; D possibly corresponds to TRBD2 (6 bases). Looked up from germline, CDR1 is GTSNPN and CDR2 is SVGIG (reference sequence). This CDR3 is built from 14 residues. V dropped 3 bases and J dropped 2 bases, with 14 bases sitting between them. The CDR3 protein is CAWSQWGDPYEQYF. CDR3 DNA sequence: TGTGCCTGGAGCCAGTGGGGGGACCCCTACGAGCAGTACTTC.

The chain uses TRBV6-2 or TRBV6-3 and TRBJ2-7; D not resolved. CDR1 is MNHEY, CDR2 SVGEGT, per germline. The V end was cut by 7 bases, the J end by 3 bases, with 7 bases between. This CDR3 has 11 amino acids. CDR3 DNA sequence: TGTGCCAGCACCCCCTACTACGAGCAGTACTTC. Translating it yields CASTPYYEQYF.

This chain joins TRBV6-5 and TRBJ1-3, with 9 bases that match TRBD1. V shed 2 bases, J shed 4 bases, and the junction held 3 bases outside the gene matches. The CDR3 length is 15 residues. CDR1 is MNHEY, CDR2 SVGAGI, per germline. DNA of the CDR3: TGTGCCAGCAGTTACACAGGGGGCGTCGGAAACACCATATATTTT. Amino acids: CASSYTGGVGNTIYF.

As concerns this clonotype: A much larger clone differs from this one at a single base, so this may be a read error. The chain uses TRBV27 and TRBJ2-3, with D tentatively TRBD1 (6 bases). V lost 3 bases to trimming and J lost 4 bases, with 20 bases between them. Germline assignment: CDR1 MNHEY and CDR2 SMNVEV (reference sequence). This CDR3 spans 17 amino acids. The CDR3 DNA is TGTGCCAGCAGTTTTCTAGAGACAGGAGGTCCATCAGATACGCAGTATTTT. Its translation is CASSFLETGGPSDTQYF.

To note about this clonotype: Mismatch with germline at one junction end may stem from a read error. The chain carries TRBV19 and TRBJ2-1; no firm D call. CDR1 LNHDA and CDR2 SQIVND come from the germline V gene (reference sequence). The CDR3 consists of 15 residues. The CDR3 DNA sequence: TGTGCCAGTAGTATTGGAGATCGGAGCTACAATGAGCGGTTCTTC. This codes for CASSIGDRSYNERFF. The full variable domain, with the rest looked up from reference TRBV19 and TRBJ2-1, is DGGITQSPKYLFRKEGQNVTLSCEQNLNHDAMYWYRQDPGQGLRLIYYSQIVNDFQKGDIAEGYSVSREKKESFPLTVTSAQKNPTAFYLCASSIGDRSYNERFFGPGTRLTVL.

This clonotype has a count of ten or more. DNA of the CDR3: TGTGCCAGCAGCTTAGAGTCTAGCGCCCGTGTCGACACAGATACGCAGTATTTT. Encoded protein: CASSLESSARVDTDTQYF. The J gene is TRBJ2-3, the V gene TRBV7-8; D might be TRBD2 (6 bases). Per the germline V gene, CDR1 is SGHVS and CDR2 is FQNEAQ. The CDR3 sequence is 18 residues long. The V and J ends lost 1 base and 2 bases respectively, with 19 bases between them.

Many counts were recorded for this clonotype. The chain joins TRBV6-5 to TRBJ2-7; D is undetermined. The CDR3 has 13 amino acids. V was clipped by 0 bases and J by 4 bases, with 7 bases between them. In germline, CDR1 is MNHEY, CDR2 SVGAGI. The CDR3 loop is CASSYSSRYEQYF. In DNA, the CDR3 is TGTGCCAGCAGTTACTCGAGTAGGTACGAGCAGTACTTC.

With respect to this clonotype: The junction does not match germline at one end; this may be a read error. This sequence joins TRBV5-1 and TRBJ2-3, with no clear D. In germline, CDR1 is SGHRS, CDR2 YFSETQ. The CDR3 covers 14 residues. The CDR3 bases are TGCGCCAGCAGCTTGGGGCAGCGCACAGATACGCAGTGTTTT. Its translation is CASSLGQRTDTQCF.

This clonotype was recorded at least ten times. The V gene is TRBV28, the J gene TRBJ2-7; the D gene is possibly TRBD2 (7 bases). The germline V gene encodes CDR1 MDHEN and CDR2 SYDVKM. The CDR3 is 13 amino acids. V was trimmed by 7 bases and J by 4 bases, leaving 14 bases between them. The CDR3: CASNRRGGYEQYF. DNA for the CDR3: TGTGCCAGCAATCGCAGGGGAGGGTACGAGCAGTACTTC.

Details on this clonotype: A junction end diverges from the germline sequence, so it may reflect a read error. The V gene is TRBV12-3 or TRBV12-4, the J gene TRBJ2-2; D call uncertain. There are 12 residues in the CDR3. This chain's CDR3 is CASSPNAGELFF. CDR3 DNA: TGTGCCAGCAGTCCGAACGCCGGGGAGCTGTTTTTT.